This entry lists 27 T cell receptor beta chains sequenced from one sample in a study of T cells in Graves' hyperthyroidism and ophthalmopathy. Amplification targeted TCR beta CDR3 regions from RNA transcripts. The study used the HTBI primer set for a first-round RT-PCR of the TCR CDR3. One entry per CDR3 protein results from TCRdb running MiXCR on the multiplex PCR reads. This sample has around 720,000 distinct CDR3 sequences, with over 35% found just once. Sequenced sample: blood. Receptors originate from a middle-aged woman with Graves' hyperthyroidism.

This clonotype was seen ten or more times. The V and J genes are TRBV10-3 and TRBJ1-2; D unclear. CDR3 length: 13 amino acids. Germline CDR1 ENHRY, CDR2 SYGVKD. Trimming shortened V by 3 bases and J by 4 bases, and 9 bases separated the two germline ends. The CDR3 DNA is TGTGCCATCAGTGATTCGTCCATCTATGGCTACACCTTC. This encodes CAISDSSIYGYTF.

The chain carries TRBV25-1 and TRBJ2-6; TRBD2 matches 7 bases. The V and J ends lost 4 bases and 2 bases, in that order; junction bases with no gene match: 11. Germline V gene lookup returns CDR1 MGHDK and CDR2 SYGVNS. The CDR3 has 18 residues. CDR3 in amino acids: CASSAREAGLPGANVLTF. The CDR3 nucleotides are TGTGCCAGCAGTGCTAGAGAAGCGGGGCTTCCTGGGGCCAACGTCCTGACTTTC.

The chain combines TRBV4-3 with TRBJ2-7; TRBD1 aligns across 12 bases. This CDR3 is 16 amino acids long. From germline, CDR1 is LGHNA and CDR2 YSLEER. V was clipped by 3 bases and J by 7 bases; unmatched bases: 10. The CDR3: CASSQVPGQGAEEQYF. Written as DNA, the CDR3 is TGCGCCAGCAGCCAGGTACCGGGACAGGGGGCAGAAGAGCAGTACTTC.

The chain joins TRBV6-5 to TRBJ1-5, with a tentative D call TRBD1 (6 bases). V dropped 10 bases and J dropped 3 bases, with 19 bases sitting between them. The germline gives CDR1 MNHEY, CDR2 SVGAGI. The CDR3 extends over 15 amino acids. CDR3 sequence reads: CATNAYRESNQPQHF. The CDR3 nucleotides are TGTGCCACCAATGCATACAGGGAATCCAATCAGCCCCAGCATTTT.

This clonotype was detected many times. The CDR3 DNA sequence: TGTGCCAGTAGTATCAGGGACGGGGCCAACGTCCTGACTTTC. It encodes CASSIRDGANVLTF. V is TRBV19 and J is TRBJ2-6; D possibly matches TRBD1 or TRBD2 (5 bases each). The V end lost 3 bases, the J end lost 4 bases, and 7 bases lay between the germline ends. Germline V CDR1 and CDR2: LNHDA, SQIVND (reference sequence). CDR3 length equals 14 residues.

This clonotype was seen at least ten times. The rearrangement links TRBV9 to TRBJ2-7, with 8 bases fitting TRBD2. The V gene end was trimmed by 8 bases and the J gene end by 4 bases; junction bases not matched to a gene: 11. There are 14 residues in the CDR3. Germline CDR1 is SGDLS and CDR2 is YYNGEE. CDR3 in amino acids: CASSVSGGSYEQYF. The DNA for the CDR3 is TGTGCCAGTTCCGTCAGCGGGGGATCATACGAGCAGTACTTC. The full variable domain, rest sourced from reference TRBV9 and TRBJ2-7, is DSGVTQTPKHLITATGQRVTLRCSPRSGDLSVYWYQQSLDQGLQFLIQYYNGEERAKGNILERFSAQQFPDLHSELNLSSLELGDSALYFCASSVSGGSYEQYFGPGTRLTVT.

In its sample, this clonotype was seen a few times. The chain is built from TRBV7-8 and TRBJ1-1, with D possibly matching TRBD1 (6 bases). The V gene lost 2 bases and the J gene lost 5 bases, with 15 bases spanning the gap. Germline V gene data show CDR1 as SGHVS and CDR2 as FQNEAQ. This CDR3 region has 15 residues. CDR3 nucleotide sequence: TGTGCCAGCAGCTTACTTGGGGGCGTTAGAACTGAAGCTTTCTTT. Encoded protein: CASSLLGGVRTEAFF.

As for this clonotype: At one end the junction does not follow the germline gene, possibly because of a read error. The V call is TRBV10-3, the J call TRBJ2-6; D may be TRBD2 (6 bases). The length of the CDR3 is 18 residues. The germline gives CDR1 ENHRY, CDR2 SYGVKD. The CDR3 sequence is CASSYSGDGISGANVLTF. The DNA of the CDR3 is TGTGCCAGCAGTTACTCGGGGGACGGCATCTCTGGGGCCAACGTCCTGACTTTC.

Comment on this clonotype: A much larger clone lies a single base off, so this may be a read error. The J gene is TRBJ2-7, the V gene TRBV7-6, with D perhaps matching TRBD2 (5 bases). This CDR3 contains 15 residues. V was cut by 0 bases and J by 9 bases, with 18 bases left in between. Germline V gene sequence: CDR1 SGHVS, CDR2 FNYEAQ. The DNA of the CDR3 is TGTGCCAGCAGCTTAGCCCCGGGAAGCGAGAGAGGGCAGTACTTC. The encoded protein is CASSLAPGSERGQYF. The full variable domain, rest sourced from reference TRBV7-6 and TRBJ2-7, is GAGVSQSPRYKVTKRGQDVALRCDPISGHVSLYWYRQALGQGPEFLTYFNYEAQQDKSGLPNDRFSAERPEGSISTLTIQRTEQRDSAMYRCASSLAPGSERGQYFGPGTRLTVT.

This sequence joins TRBV12-3 or TRBV12-4 and TRBJ1-5; D ambiguous. This CDR3 spans 16 amino acids. V was cut by 2 bases and J by 7 bases, with 18 bases left in between. In nucleotides, the CDR3 is TGTGCCAGCAGTTTATTTTTCGGTTTATCTTGGCAGCCCCAGCATTTT. As protein: CASSLFFGLSWQPQHF.

This chain connects TRBV28 to TRBJ1-5; D is unresolved. CDR3 length equals 15 residues. V lost 7 bases to trimming and J lost 0 bases, with 13 bases between them. Germline CDR1 is MDHEN and CDR2 is SYDVKM. The CDR3: CASTSEGFSNQPQHF. DNA for the CDR3: TGTGCCAGCACCTCGGAGGGATTTAGCAATCAGCCCCAGCATTTT.

The chain joins TRBV2 to TRBJ1-1; 7 bases fit TRBD1. The CDR3 is 14 amino acids. CDR1 and CDR2 (germline): SNHLY, FYNNEI. The trim removed 7 bases at V and 6 bases at J, leaving 11 bases unmatched. CDR3 protein: CASIGRGKTSEAFF. As DNA, the CDR3 is TGTGCCAGCATAGGCAGGGGGAAGACTTCTGAAGCTTTCTTT.

This clonotype was seen repeatedly, ten times or more. J is TRBJ1-5 and V is TRBV10-3; weak D call: TRBD1 (6 bases). There are 16 residues in the CDR3. Germline-derived CDR1 and CDR2 are ENHRY and SYGVKD. V dropped 3 bases and J dropped 3 bases, with 15 bases sitting between them. This CDR3 is CAISDLATGFNQPQHF. CDR3 coding DNA: TGTGCCATCAGTGATTTGGCCACAGGGTTCAATCAGCCCCAGCATTTT.

This clonotype was observed at least ten times. This chain connects TRBV6-5 to TRBJ1-4; possibly TRBD1 for D (6 bases). This CDR3 comprises 13 residues. V was cut by 11 bases and J by 4 bases, with 14 bases left in between. The germline CDR1 and CDR2 sequences are MNHEY and SVGAGI. CDR3 coding DNA: TGTGCCGCCTTCGACAGGCATAATGAAAAACTGTTTTTT. Its protein product is CAAFDRHNEKLFF.

This clonotype was counted many times. The gene calls are TRBV20-1 and TRBJ2-7; 10 bases agree with TRBD2. The germline V gene has CDR1 DFQATT and CDR2 SNEGSKA (reference sequence). This CDR3 comprises 15 residues. V dropped 0 bases and J dropped 6; count of bases not matched to a gene: 8. The DNA for the CDR3 is TGCAGTGCTAGAGATTGGTCTAGCGGGAGAGGCGAGCAGTACTTC. This translates into CSARDWSSGRGEQYF.

This clonotype was recorded at least ten times. J is TRBJ1-1 and V is TRBV9; D uncertain. This CDR3 contains 16 residues. Germline-derived CDR1 and CDR2 are SGDLS and YYNGEE. The V and J ends lost 4 bases and 3 bases respectively, with 19 bases between them. DNA for the CDR3: TGTGCCAGCAGCCAGCTTGGCCGCATACGGGACACTGAAGCTTTCTTT. Translated, it gives CASSQLGRIRDTEAFF.

A word on this clonotype: One junction end disagrees with the germline gene, perhaps due to a read error. J is TRBJ2-6 and V is TRBV10-3, with D possibly matching TRBD1 (5 bases). This CDR3 is 15 amino acids long. The germline gives CDR1 ENHRY, CDR2 SYGVKD. CDR3 sequence reads: CASSETRVGANVLTF. For the CDR3, the DNA is TGTGCCAGCAGTGAAACCAGGGTTGGGGCCAACGTCCTGACTTTC.

This clonotype was observed at least ten times. The J gene is TRBJ1-1, the V gene TRBV19, with D perhaps TRBD1 (6 bases). CDR3 length: 15 residues. V shed 7 bases and J shed 4 bases, with 19 bases lying between them. Per germline, CDR1 LNHDA and CDR2 SQIVND (reference sequence). The CDR3 nucleotides are TGTGCCAGTATTGGGGGCAGGGAATTGAGCACTGAAGCTTTCTTT. Its translation: CASIGGRELSTEAFF.

To note about this clonotype: Sequence at one end of the junction differs from germline and may be a read error. V gene TRBV7-3 combines with J gene TRBJ1-1, with a weak D call TRBD1 (6 bases). The germline V gene has CDR1 SGHTA and CDR2 FQGTGA. The CDR3 covers 13 residues. The CDR3 nucleotides read TGTGCCAGCAGTTTTACAGGGATGGCTGAAGCTTCCTTT. It encodes CASSFTGMAEASF.

This clonotype has at least ten counts. V is TRBV9 and J is TRBJ1-1; tentative D call: TRBD1 (5 bases). Germline CDR1 reads SGDLS; CDR2 reads YYNGEE. The CDR3 extends over 15 amino acids. Trimming shortened V by 0 bases and J by 0 bases, and 9 bases separated the two germline ends. The CDR3 DNA sequence: TGTGCCAGCAGCGTAGACCCGGGGGTGAACACTGAAGCTTTCTTT. Translated, it gives CASSVDPGVNTEAFF. Full variable domain (rest looked up from reference TRBV9 and TRBJ1-1): DSGVTQTPKHLITATGQRVTLRCSPRSGDLSVYWYQQSLDQGLQFLIQYYNGEERAKGNILERFSAQQFPDLHSELNLSSLELGDSALYFCASSVDPGVNTEAFFGQGTRLTVV.

This clonotype occurred many times. The chain links TRBV7-3 to TRBJ2-5, with 8 bases lining up with TRBD2. V gave up 1 base and J gave up 9 bases; unmatched junction bases: 4. The CDR3 is 13 amino acids. CDR1 is SGHTA, CDR2 FQGTGA, per germline. The CDR3, as DNA: TGTGCCAGCAGCTTAAAATTCGGGAGGGCCCAGTACTTC. It encodes CASSLKFGRAQYF.

This clonotype is a singleton in its sample. The gene calls are TRBV10-3 and TRBJ1-1, with D uncertain. This CDR3 has 14 residues. Germline assignment: CDR1 ENHRY and CDR2 SYGVKD. CDR3 region: CAITGRTELLGAFF. The CDR3 region has the DNA TGTGCTATTACGGGCCGGACCGAACTACTAGGAGCTTTCTTT.

This clonotype was detected many times. The chain uses TRBV9 and TRBJ1-4; TRBD1 agrees at 10 bases. Germline CDR1 reads SGDLS; CDR2 reads YYNGEE. The CDR3 covers 14 residues. J was trimmed by 6 bases and V by 2 bases; bases with no gene match: 1. The CDR3 DNA reads TGTGCCAGCAGCGTGGGGACAGGGGATGAAAAACTGTTTTTT. Its protein is CASSVGTGDEKLFF.

This clonotype was seen a few times. This may arise from a read error, as a much more abundant clone is one base away. The chain combines TRBV7-9 with TRBJ2-5, with TRBD2 identical over 12 bases. Germline V gene lookup returns CDR1 SEHNR and CDR2 FQNEAQ (reference sequence). The ends lost 8 bases at V and 3 bases at J; junction bases unmatched: 7. This CDR3 contains 15 residues. CDR3 region: CASAQGLAGKETQYF. In nucleotides, the CDR3 is TGTGCCAGCGCCCAAGGACTAGCGGGGAAAGAGACCCAGTACTTC.

The chain couples TRBV7-9 to TRBJ2-5; 11 nucleotides line up with TRBD2. The J call may not be correct, given that the DNA end is closer to TRBJ2-1. This CDR3 contains 15 residues. The germline CDR1 and CDR2 sequences are SEHNR and FQNEAQ (reference sequence). Written as DNA, the CDR3 is TGTGCCAGCGGCTCTTCTAGCGGGGGGAAGGGTGAGCAGTTCTTC. Amino acids: CASGSSSGGKGEQFF.

This clonotype was counted only a few times. V usage is TRBV12-3 or TRBV12-4 and J usage is TRBJ2-2; 10 bases are a match to TRBD1. V lost 6 bases to trimming and J lost 5 bases; unmatched junction nucleotides: 3. This CDR3 has 14 amino acids. CDR3 sequence: CASRTGQGTGELFF. The CDR3 bases are TGTGCCAGCAGAACGGGACAGGGGACCGGGGAGCTGTTTTTT.

V and J are TRBV10-3 and TRBJ1-5, with 7 bases fitting TRBD1. The CDR3 is 13 amino acids. Per germline, CDR1 ENHRY and CDR2 SYGVKD. V lost 5 bases, J lost 6 bases, and 4 bases stayed unmatched. The CDR3 DNA reads as TGTGCCATCAGTTTACAGGGGCCTCAGCCCCAGCATTTT. This translates into CAISLQGPQPQHF.